This is a list of T cell receptor beta chains from one sample in a study of T cell changes during pregnancy in multiple sclerosis. Repertoires were generated with immunoSEQ multiplex PCR, while TCRdb's copy carries only in-frame clones and drops some. The sample lists 70,000 to 100,000 clones, 85% to 95% occurring once. The sequenced sample was peripheral blood, obtained in the first trimester of pregnancy. Every receptor here comes from a female donor with multiple sclerosis, enrolled in a pregnancy study. Each CDR3 is given with its conserved first and last residue.

>TRBV7-2|TRBJ1-5|15
CASSLEQGPNQPQHF
>TRBV7-6|TRBJ1-1|19
CASSLASYGTGGWNTEAFF
>TRBV5-4|TRBJ2-1|11
CASSKDRTKFF
>TRBV5-1|TRBJ2-7|14
CASSLVAGGFEQYF
>TRBV6-1|TRBJ1-1|13
CAYSRVWNTEAFF
>TRBV6-5|TRBJ1-1|13
CASSYGMNTEAFF
>TRBV27|TRBJ1-5|14
CASSPTGSNQPQHF
>TRBV2|TRBJ2-7|14
CASMGAGEYYEQYF
>TRBV27|TRBJ1-2|16
CASSFGGVGLNYGYTF
>TRBV11-2|TRBJ2-4|16
CASSFYRGLAKNIQYF
>TRBV28|TRBJ1-2|16
CASSFGGGRGNYGYTF
>TRBV7-6|TRBJ1-5|12
CASSFPRQPQHF
>TRBV19|TRBJ2-5|19
CASSPDHRSTGTGIGTQYF
>TRBV15|TRBJ2-7|15
CATSGTGTGRYEQYF
>TRBV19|TRBJ2-1|15
CASSIPGLAGNEQFF
>TRBV27|TRBJ2-7|14
CASSLVGGRYEQYF
>TRBV6-1|TRBJ1-6|14
CASSGDSYNSPLHF
>TRBV5-6|TRBJ1-2|13
CATPPVRQGGYTF
>TRBV2|TRBJ1-3|16
CASSGTGGVSGNTIYF
>TRBV15|TRBJ1-2|14
CATSRGRQQYGYTF
>TRBV7-9|TRBJ2-3|15
CASSLAHRETDTQYF
>TRBV6-1|TRBJ2-6|18
CASSVTAGLNSGANVLTF
>TRBV6-1|TRBJ1-4|12
CASSDRGEKLFF
>TRBV19|TRBJ1-1|13
CASLTPMNTEAFF
>TRBV2|TRBJ2-5|13
CASSRDRASTQYF
>TRBV2|TRBJ2-5|15
CASRRDRGSQETQYF
>TRBV7-6|TRBJ2-7|14
CASSSGLAVYEQYF
>TRBV19|TRBJ1-1|16
CASSMERTGLGTEAFF
>TRBV7-9|TRBJ1-1|12
CASSKETVEAFF
>TRBV6-5|TRBJ2-2|16
CASSSSGQGNTGELFF
>TRBV5-1|TRBJ2-2|17
CASSLVAGGFGTGELFF
>TRBV6-1|TRBJ2-7|10
CATAVYEQYF
>TRBV19|TRBJ2-1|15
CASRVSGGWGNEQFF
>TRBV6-6|TRBJ2-3|16
CASSYSHSGATDTQYF
>TRBV2|TRBJ1-5|17
CASRYDTGSYSNQPQHF
>TRBV7-2|TRBJ1-3|13
CASSPSRGNTIYF
>TRBV27|TRBJ2-4|14
CASSVRGAKNIQYF
>TRBV7-8|TRBJ2-3|16
CASSLNLAGVADTQYF
>TRBV15|TRBJ1-4|16
CATSSTHRGPSEKLFF
>TRBV27|TRBJ1-5|13
CASKKTGTEPQHF
>TRBV18|TRBJ2-1|16
CASSNSGGLAGGEQFF
>TRBV5-5|TRBJ2-7|13
CASSFGHRGEQYF
>TRBV20-1|TRBJ2-7|11
CSLAGIYEQYF
>TRBV27|TRBJ1-2|15
CASSTGQSWNYGYTF
>TRBV4-3|TRBJ2-3|13
CASSPERGDTQYF
>TRBV14|TRBJ1-5|13
CASSQAGGQPQHF
>TRBV6-6|TRBJ2-1|13
CASSSWTVNEQFF
>TRBV30|TRBJ1-4|8
CACGGLFF
>TRBV11-2|TRBJ2-1|17
CASSITSGTGGGIEQFF
>TRBV2|TRBJ1-1|11
CASGGNTEAFF